The rows below give T cell receptor beta chains drawn from one sample of a study of graft-versus-host responses after intestinal transplantation. Data came from immunoSEQ multiplex PCR; TCRdb stores just in-frame clones and leaves some out. The profile shows around 130,000 clones, around nine tenths of them singletons. These receptors have no known antigen. The sequenced sample was unstimulated CD4+ T cells sorted from spleen or lymph node cells, obtained before intestinal transplant. The receptors stem from a human donor who received an intestinal transplant. Each CDR3 is given with its conserved first and last residue. D genes are given only for firm matches. Size is stated for part of the rows, as once, few or many counts, or as a class when the clone is expanded.

TRBJ1-5 | . | . | TRBV5-5 | CASGESWGGPGSAPQHF | TGTGCCAGCGGCGAGTCATGGGGTGGGCCAGGATCGGCGCCCCAGCATTTT
TRBJ2-7 | . | . | TRBV5-5 | CASSLGRGTSSYEQYF | TGTGCCAGCAGCTTGGGGCGGGGAACCTCCTCCTACGAGCAGTACTTC
TRBJ1-5 | TRBD1 | . | TRBV18 | CASSGGQGNQPQHF | TGTGCCAGCTCAGGTGGACAGGGGAATCAGCCCCAGCATTTT
TRBJ1-4 | . | . | TRBV7-7 | CASSPPPSSEKLFF | TGTGCCAGCAGCCCCCCCCCTAGTTCTGAAAAACTGTTTTTT
TRBJ1-2 | . | few | TRBV6-5 | CASSYSGGDVYGYTF | TGTGCCAGCAGTTACTCGGGCGGGGACGTCTATGGCTACACCTTC
TRBJ2-5 | . | . | TRBV6-5 | CASSYNRETQYF | TGTGCCAGCAGTTACAATAGAGAGACCCAGTACTTC
TRBJ2-6 | . | . | TRBV9 | CASSVGASGANVLTF | TGTGCCAGCAGCGTTGGAGCTTCTGGGGCCAACGTCCTGACTTTC
TRBJ2-1 | . | once | TRBV5-4 | CASSPDSGNEQFF | TGTGCCAGCAGTCCGGACAGTGGCAATGAGCAGTTCTTC
TRBJ1-1 | . | . | TRBV5-4 | CASSLESYFTEAFF | TGTGCCAGCAGCTTGGAAAGCTACTTCACTGAAGCTTTCTTT
TRBJ1-1 | TRBD1 | . | TRBV14 | CASSPRDRSMNTEAFF | TGTGCCAGCAGCCCTAGGGACAGGTCGATGAACACTGAAGCTTTCTTT
TRBJ1-4 | . | . | TRBV10-3 | CAISDPGGRDEKLFF | TGTGCCATCAGTGACCCTGGGGGGAGAGATGAAAAACTGTTTTTT
TRBJ2-3 | . | . | TRBV1 | CTSSLRPRTSTDTQYF | TGCACCAGCAGCCTTCGACCGCGGACCAGCACAGATACGCAGTATTTT
TRBJ2-7 | . | . | TRBV7-9 | CASSFIGSYEQYF | TGTGCCAGCAGCTTCATAGGATCCTACGAGCAGTACTTC
TRBJ2-5 | TRBD1 | . | TRBV6-5 | CAARDSQETQYF | TGTGCCGCCCGGGACAGTCAAGAGACCCAGTACTTC
TRBJ1-2 | . | . | TRBV18 | CASSPDRNYGYTF | TGTGCCAGCTCACCAGATCGAAACTATGGCTACACCTTC
TRBJ1-5 | TRBD1 | . | TRBV6-5 | CASKRTGGQPQHF | TGTGCCAGCAAACGGACAGGGGGCCAGCCCCAGCATTTT
TRBJ2-3 | TRBD2 | . | TRBV10-2 | CASSRLAGLSTDTQYF | TGCGCCAGCAGCCGCCTAGCGGGGTTAAGCACAGATACGCAGTATTTT
TRBJ2-5 | . | . | TRBV10-3 | CAISVPGEETQYF | TGTGCCATCAGTGTACCAGGGGAGGAGACCCAGTACTTC
TRBJ1-6 | . | . | TRBV27 | CASSFRSPYYSPLHF | TGTGCCAGCAGTTTTCGGTCGCCTTACTATTCACCCCTCCACTTT
TRBJ2-2 | TRBD1 | once | TRBV7-3 | CASSPRTGSNTGELFF | TGTGCCAGCAGCCCCCGGACAGGTTCTAACACCGGGGAGCTGTTTTTT
TRBJ2-1 | TRBD2 | . | TRBV6-1 | CASSVSGGGYNEQFF | TGTGCCAGCAGTGTCAGCGGGGGGGGATACAATGAGCAGTTCTTC
TRBJ2-1 | . | . | TRBV4-2 | CASSQTGMDEQFF | TGTGCCAGCAGCCAAACGGGGATGGATGAGCAGTTCTTC
TRBJ2-5 | . | . | TRBV5-6 | CASSSEVAGSETQYF | TGTGCCAGCAGCTCGGAGGTCGCGGGCAGTGAGACCCAGTACTTC
TRBJ1-1 | . | . | TRBV5-1 | CASSLEVHTEAFF | TGCGCCAGCAGCTTGGAGGTCCACACTGAAGCTTTCTTT
TRBJ2-5 | TRBD2 | . | TRBV18 | CASSPTSGGPGGETQYF | TGTGCCAGCTCACCAACTAGCGGGGGCCCCGGGGGAGAGACCCAGTACTTC
TRBJ1-6 | . | . | TRBV30 | CAWSAWDEGSYNSPLHF | TGTGCCTGGAGTGCTTGGGACGAGGGGTCCTATAATTCACCCCTCCACTTT
TRBJ1-5 | . | few | TRBV19 | CASSTDLTGRERQPQHF | TGTGCCAGTAGTACCGACCTCACAGGGAGAGAGCGTCAGCCCCAGCATTTT
TRBJ2-3 | TRBD1 | . | TRBV19 | CASSIDRARGTDTQYF | TGTGCCAGTAGTATAGATCGGGCCAGGGGGACAGATACGCAGTATTTT
TRBJ1-5 | . | . | TRBV6-5 | CASSQQGSYQPQHF | TGTGCCAGCAGTCAACAGGGAAGCTATCAGCCCCAGCATTTT
TRBJ2-1 | TRBD2 | . | TRBV11-3 | CASSLTRGDYNEQFF | TGTGCCAGCAGCTTAACCCGGGGGGATTACAATGAGCAGTTCTTC
TRBJ2-5 | TRBD2 | . | TRBV25-1 | CASSGGTRQETQYF | TGTGCCAGCAGTGGGGGGACTAGGCAAGAGACCCAGTACTTC
TRBJ2-3 | TRBD2 | . | TRBV6-1 | CASSEYGTSGGAGTDTQYF | TGTGCCAGCAGTGAATACGGGACTAGCGGGGGGGCCGGCACAGATACGCAGTATTTT
TRBJ2-2 | TRBD1 | . | TRBV2 | CASRDRGSRNTGELFF | TGTGCCAGCAGAGACAGGGGATCCCGAAACACCGGGGAGCTGTTTTTT
TRBJ2-7 | TRBD2 | . | TRBV19 | CASRRGTAYEQYF | TGTGCCAGTAGGCGGGGGACCGCCTACGAGCAGTACTTC
TRBJ2-3 | . | . | TRBV5-6 | CASSLAGADTQYF | TGTGCCAGCAGCTTGGCCGGGGCAGATACGCAGTATTTT
TRBJ1-2 | TRBD1 | . | TRBV9 | CASSDRTGYGYTF | TGTGCCAGCAGCGACCGGACAGGGTATGGCTACACCTTC
TRBJ1-2 | . | . | TRBV11-2 | CASSLDRWGVGYTF | TGTGCCAGCAGCTTAGATAGGTGGGGGGTTGGCTACACCTTC
TRBJ2-7 | . | . | TRBV29-1 | CSVNGDSFYEQYF | TGCAGCGTTAACGGAGACAGCTTCTACGAGCAGTACTTC
TRBJ1-2 | TRBD1 | . | TRBV6-5 | CASSRDRSYGYTF | TGTGCCAGCAGCCGGGACAGGAGCTATGGCTACACCTTC
TRBJ2-7 | TRBD1 | . | TRBV5-6 | CASSTRQGSYEQYF | TGTGCCAGCAGCACCCGACAGGGCTCCTACGAGCAGTACTTC
TRBJ1-1 | . | . | TRBV6-8 | CASSYRGNTEAFF | TGTGCCAGCAGTTACAGGGGGAACACTGAAGCTTTCTTT
TRBJ2-2 | TRBD2 | . | TRBV5-8 | CASSAPGLAGGTGELFF | TGTGCCAGCAGCGCCCCGGGACTAGCGGGGGGAACCGGGGAGCTGTTTTTT
TRBJ1-1 | . | . | TRBV11-3 | CASSLGLWGTGPNTEAFF | TGTGCCAGCAGCTTAGGTCTTTGGGGCACAGGGCCGAACACTGAAGCTTTCTTT
TRBJ2-1 | . | . | TRBV27 | CASSPPPGPYNEQFF | TGTGCCAGCAGCCCCCCCCCGGGGCCATACAATGAGCAGTTCTTC
TRBJ2-7 | . | . | TRBV11-3 | CASSLPGLLYEQYF | TGTGCCAGCAGCTTACCCGGACTACTATACGAGCAGTACTTC
TRBJ2-5 | TRBD2 | . | TRBV9 | CASTVSGGDQETQYF | TGTGCCAGCACCGTCAGCGGGGGGGATCAAGAGACCCAGTACTTC
TRBJ2-7 | . | . | TRBV15 | CATSREVLDEQYF | TGTGCCACCAGCAGAGAAGTCCTGGACGAGCAGTACTTC
TRBJ2-3 | . | . | TRBV29-1 | CSLRGDTDTQYF | TGCAGCCTGCGGGGTGACACAGATACGCAGTATTTT
TRBJ2-7 | TRBD1 | once | TRBV14 | CASSRQTGSHEQYF | TGTGCCAGCAGCCGCCAGACAGGGAGTCACGAGCAGTACTTC
TRBJ2-6 | . | . | TRBV5-4 | CASNRMGSGANVLTF | TGTGCCAGCAATCGAATGGGTTCTGGGGCCAACGTCCTGACTTTC
TRBJ1-2 | . | . | TRBV6-1 | CASSEVFGEYGYTF | TGTGCCAGCAGTGAGGTCTTCGGGGAGTATGGCTACACCTTC
TRBJ2-7 | TRBD2 | . | TRBV7-9 | CASSPPGGGPFYEQYF | TGTGCCAGCAGCCCACCCGGGGGGGGCCCCTTCTACGAGCAGTACTTC
TRBJ1-6 | . | . | TRBV11-2 | CASSLEGLRNSPLHF | TGTGCCAGCAGCTTGGAGGGCTTACGAAATTCACCCCTCCACTTT
TRBJ1-2 | . | . | TRBV18 | CASSPSFGEPIYGYTF | TGTGCCAGCTCACCATCGTTCGGGGAACCGATCTATGGCTACACCTTC
TRBJ1-4 | TRBD1 | . | TRBV25-1 | CASSDLRQGSTEKLFF | TGTGCCAGCAGTGACTTGAGACAGGGGAGTACTGAAAAACTGTTTTTT
TRBJ2-1 | . | . | TRBV10-1 | CASSRGSYNEQFF | TGCGCCAGCAGTCGGGGCTCCTACAATGAGCAGTTCTTC